A selection of T cell receptor beta chains follows, all from one sample in a study of T cell repertoires in cytomegalovirus infection. These receptors have no known antigen. TCRdb analysed the reads with MiXCR anew, one entry per CDR3 protein. The table lists hundreds of thousands of distinct CDR3 sequences, 33% of them singletons, with 18% in the top ten. The sample here was cultured PBMCs, taken from culture after CMV antigen stimulation. These receptors were collected from a human donor in good health (CMV status not recorded). Some clones in this sample may be carry-over from other donors' samples. CDR3s include the opening cysteine and the closing phenylalanine or tryptophan. Fields, in order: CDR3 protein, CDR3 DNA, J gene, V gene, clone size, D gene. A D gene is named only where the DNA matches it firmly. A clone size is listed for some rows: how often the clone was seen (once, few, many), or a class if it is expanded.

cdr3_aa: CASSEPGQPQHF
cdr3_nt: TGTGCCAGCAGTGAACCGGGTCAGCCCCAGCATTTT
j_call: TRBJ1-5
v_call: TRBV2
clone_size: few
d_call: .

cdr3_aa: CASSYVAGGIYNEQFF
cdr3_nt: TGTGCCAGCAGCTATGTAGCGGGTGGGATTTACAATGAGCAGTTCTTC
j_call: TRBJ2-1
v_call: TRBV7-2
clone_size: many
d_call: TRBD2

cdr3_aa: CASSEVAGLYGYTF
cdr3_nt: TGTGCCAGCAGTGAGGTGGCGGGACTTTATGGCTACACCTTC
j_call: TRBJ1-2
v_call: TRBV6-6
clone_size: .
d_call: .

cdr3_aa: CASSTKGGEERSYF
cdr3_nt: TGTGCCAGCAGCACCAAAGGCGGGGAAGAGCGGTCGTACTTC
j_call: TRBJ2-7
v_call: TRBV7-2
clone_size: many
d_call: .

cdr3_aa: CASSYTTKQETQYF
cdr3_nt: TGTGCCAGCAGTTACACGACAAAGCAAGAGACCCAGTACTTC
j_call: TRBJ2-5
v_call: TRBV6-6
clone_size: .
d_call: .

cdr3_aa: CSAREVSGPYNEQFF
cdr3_nt: TGCAGTGCTAGGGAGGTGTCAGGGCCCTACAATGAGCAGTTCTTC
j_call: TRBJ2-1
v_call: TRBV20-1
clone_size: .
d_call: .

cdr3_aa: CASSMRGSGNQPQHF
cdr3_nt: TGTGCCAGTAGTATGAGGGGATCAGGGAATCAGCCCCAGCATTTT
j_call: TRBJ1-5
v_call: TRBV19
clone_size: .
d_call: .

cdr3_aa: CASSLKVGQPQHF
cdr3_nt: TGTGCCAGCAGTTTGAAGGTTGGTCAGCCCCAGCATTTT
j_call: TRBJ1-5
v_call: TRBV12-3/TRBV12-4
clone_size: few
d_call: .

cdr3_aa: CASSPAIGGYLEAFF
cdr3_nt: TGCGCCAGCAGCCCGGCTATAGGGGGCTACCTTGAAGCTTTCTTT
j_call: TRBJ1-1
v_call: TRBV4-1
clone_size: few
d_call: TRBD1

cdr3_aa: CASSSTTSAGELFF
cdr3_nt: TGTGCCAGCAGCTCAACCACGAGCGCCGGGGAGCTGTTTTTT
j_call: TRBJ2-2
v_call: TRBV7-9
clone_size: .
d_call: .

cdr3_aa: CASSWTGGDQPQHF
cdr3_nt: TGTGCCAGCAGTTGGACAGGGGGAGATCAGCCCCAGCATTTT
j_call: TRBJ1-5
v_call: TRBV12-3/TRBV12-4
clone_size: many
d_call: TRBD1

cdr3_aa: CASTTGLRGYTF
cdr3_nt: TGTGCCAGCACCACAGGGCTGCGTGGCTACACCTTC
j_call: TRBJ1-2
v_call: TRBV11-2
clone_size: .
d_call: .

cdr3_aa: CASSLAVRVFGAFF
cdr3_nt: TGTGCCAGCAGTTTAGCTGTCAGGGTCTTTGGAGCTTTCTTT
j_call: TRBJ1-1
v_call: TRBV12-3/TRBV12-4
clone_size: .
d_call: .

cdr3_aa: CASSPQAGLAKNIQYF
cdr3_nt: TGTGCCAGCAGCCCGCAGGCAGGGCTAGCCAAAAACATTCAGTACTTC
j_call: TRBJ2-4
v_call: TRBV7-9
clone_size: .
d_call: .

cdr3_aa: CASRDRDSSILGYTF
cdr3_nt: TGTGCCAGCAGGGACCGGGACAGCTCCATCCTTGGCTACACCTTC
j_call: TRBJ1-2
v_call: TRBV7-2
clone_size: few
d_call: TRBD1

cdr3_aa: CASSKRGWNEQYF
cdr3_nt: TGTGCCAGCAGCAAAAGGGGCTGGAACGAGCAGTACTTC
j_call: TRBJ2-7
v_call: TRBV7-8
clone_size: many
d_call: .

cdr3_aa: CATLGGGLNNQPQHF
cdr3_nt: TGTGCCACGCTGGGGGGGGGCCTTAACAATCAGCCCCAGCATTTT
j_call: TRBJ1-5
v_call: TRBV28
clone_size: few
d_call: .

cdr3_aa: CASSPGRRYTF
cdr3_nt: TGTGCCAGTAGTCCCGGGAGGCGCTACACCTTC
j_call: TRBJ1-2
v_call: TRBV19
clone_size: once
d_call: .

cdr3_aa: CASSLGSGGSYEQYF
cdr3_nt: TGTGCCAGCAGCTTAGGTAGCGGGGGCTCCTACGAGCAGTACTTC
j_call: TRBJ2-7
v_call: TRBV5-5
clone_size: few
d_call: TRBD2

cdr3_aa: CATREQGVSNQPQHF
cdr3_nt: TGTGCCACCAGGGAACAGGGAGTAAGCAATCAGCCCCAGCATTTT
j_call: TRBJ1-5
v_call: TRBV15
clone_size: .
d_call: .

cdr3_aa: CASVNSGGRINEQFF
cdr3_nt: TGTGCCAGCGTCAATAGCGGGGGCCGTATCAATGAGCAGTTCTTC
j_call: TRBJ2-1
v_call: TRBV27
clone_size: .
d_call: TRBD2

cdr3_aa: CASSQVRERGSYEQYF
cdr3_nt: TGCGCCAGCAGCCAAGTGAGGGAGCGGGGCTCCTACGAGCAGTACTTC
j_call: TRBJ2-7
v_call: TRBV4-3
clone_size: .
d_call: TRBD2

cdr3_aa: CASSQAPGETVEQFF
cdr3_nt: TGCGCCAGCAGCCAAGCGCCGGGAGAAACCGTTGAGCAGTTCTTC
j_call: TRBJ2-1
v_call: TRBV4-1
clone_size: few
d_call: .

cdr3_aa: CASSRGIDEQYF
cdr3_nt: TGTGCCAGCAGTAGGGGGATCGACGAGCAGTACTTC
j_call: TRBJ2-7
v_call: TRBV5-6
clone_size: .
d_call: .

cdr3_aa: CSAREWGTNTEAFF
cdr3_nt: TGCAGTGCTAGAGAATGGGGCACGAACACTGAAGCTTTCTTT
j_call: TRBJ1-1
v_call: TRBV20-1
clone_size: .
d_call: .

cdr3_aa: CASSTSAAGLPDTQYF
cdr3_nt: TGTGCCAGCAGCACCTCGGCGGCAGGGCTCCCAGATACGCAGTATTTT
j_call: TRBJ2-3
v_call: TRBV7-9
clone_size: few
d_call: .

cdr3_aa: CASSLPGRGTGDTEAFF
cdr3_nt: TGTGCCAGCAGTTTACCCGGGCGAGGGACAGGTGACACTGAAGCTTTCTTT
j_call: TRBJ1-1
v_call: TRBV28
clone_size: .
d_call: TRBD1

cdr3_aa: CASSSQGGWETQYF
cdr3_nt: TGTGCCAGCAGCTCACAGGGCGGGTGGGAGACCCAGTACTTC
j_call: TRBJ2-5
v_call: TRBV7-2
clone_size: .
d_call: .

cdr3_aa: CASSDDTGSGETQYF
cdr3_nt: TGTGCCAGCAGCGACGATACAGGGAGCGGAGAGACCCAGTACTTC
j_call: TRBJ2-5
v_call: TRBV2
clone_size: .
d_call: .

cdr3_aa: CASSVVLSSASYF
cdr3_nt: TGTGCCAGCAGCGTTGTGTTGTCGAGCGCATCGTACTTC
j_call: TRBJ2-7
v_call: TRBV7-2
clone_size: many
d_call: .

cdr3_aa: CASSGTAGPYEQYF
cdr3_nt: TGTGCCAGCAGTGGGACAGCCGGCCCCTACGAGCAGTACTTC
j_call: TRBJ2-7
v_call: TRBV6-1
clone_size: few
d_call: .

cdr3_aa: CASSTGQLHEKLFF
cdr3_nt: TGTGCCAGTAGTACTGGCCAGCTACATGAAAAACTGTTTTTT
j_call: TRBJ1-4
v_call: TRBV19
clone_size: few
d_call: .

cdr3_aa: CASSYRRGHFEQFF
cdr3_nt: TGTGCCAGCAGCTATAGAAGAGGCCACTTTGAGCAGTTCTTC
j_call: TRBJ2-1
v_call: TRBV7-2
clone_size: few
d_call: .

cdr3_aa: CSASNFRGGEKLFF
cdr3_nt: TGCAGTGCGAGTAACTTCCGAGGGGGTGAAAAACTGTTTTTT
j_call: TRBJ1-4
v_call: TRBV20-1
clone_size: few
d_call: .

cdr3_aa: CASSTRRRGGRNEQFF
cdr3_nt: TGTGCCAGCAGCACCCGTCGGCGGGGGGGCCGGAATGAGCAGTTCTTC
j_call: TRBJ2-1
v_call: TRBV7-2
clone_size: many
d_call: TRBD2

cdr3_aa: CASSLDRNSPLHF
cdr3_nt: TGTGCCAGCAGCTTAGACCGCAATTCACCCCTCCACTTT
j_call: TRBJ1-6
v_call: TRBV5-4
clone_size: many
d_call: .

cdr3_aa: CASSEFGGAVEQYF
cdr3_nt: TGTGCCAGCAGCGAGTTTGGCGGTGCGGTCGAGCAGTACTTC
j_call: TRBJ2-7
v_call: TRBV7-9
clone_size: few
d_call: .

cdr3_aa: CASSSATGLAGGPTDTQYF
cdr3_nt: TGTGCCAGCAGCTCAGCCACAGGACTAGCGGGGGGACCCACAGATACGCAGTATTTT
j_call: TRBJ2-3
v_call: TRBV7-8
clone_size: .
d_call: TRBD2

cdr3_aa: CASSFRGGGDTDTQYF
cdr3_nt: TGTGCCAGCAGCTTCCGAGGGGGCGGGGACACAGATACGCAGTATTTT
j_call: TRBJ2-3
v_call: TRBV7-2
clone_size: .
d_call: .

cdr3_aa: CASSVPGSEQFF
cdr3_nt: TGTGCCAGCAGCGTACCGGGTTCTGAGCAGTTCTTC
j_call: TRBJ2-1
v_call: TRBV6-2/TRBV6-3
clone_size: .
d_call: .

cdr3_aa: CASSLGPYSTTGNTIYF
cdr3_nt: TGTGCCAGCAGCTTAGGACCCTACTCGACAACTGGAAACACCATATATTTT
j_call: TRBJ1-3
v_call: TRBV7-9
clone_size: .
d_call: .

cdr3_aa: CASSSCRTSGNSYEQYF
cdr3_nt: TGTGCCAGCAGCTCGTGCCGGACTAGCGGGAACTCCTACGAGCAGTACTTC
j_call: TRBJ2-7
v_call: TRBV7-7
clone_size: .
d_call: TRBD2

cdr3_aa: CASSSRPLDEKLFF
cdr3_nt: TGTGCCAGCAGTTCCCGTCCGTTGGATGAAAAACTGTTTTTT
j_call: TRBJ1-4
v_call: TRBV28
clone_size: .
d_call: .

cdr3_aa: CASSLEIEKLFF
cdr3_nt: TGTGCCAGCAGCTTAGAAATCGAAAAACTGTTTTTT
j_call: TRBJ1-4
v_call: TRBV7-9
clone_size: .
d_call: .

cdr3_aa: CASSLVYKGDTNQPQHF
cdr3_nt: TGTGCCAGCAGCTTAGTTTACAAAGGGGATACAAATCAGCCCCAGCATTTT
j_call: TRBJ1-5
v_call: TRBV7-9
clone_size: .
d_call: .

cdr3_aa: CASSPLGIYNEQFF
cdr3_nt: TGTGCCAGCAGCCCACTAGGGATCTACAATGAGCAGTTCTTC
j_call: TRBJ2-1
v_call: TRBV7-2
clone_size: many
d_call: .

cdr3_aa: CASSEEGGGGTDTQYF
cdr3_nt: TGTGCCAGCAGTGAAGAGGGCGGGGGTGGCACAGATACGCAGTATTTT
j_call: TRBJ2-3
v_call: TRBV2
clone_size: .
d_call: TRBD2

cdr3_aa: CSVGTSGRAATTQYF
cdr3_nt: TGCAGTGTTGGGACTAGCGGGAGGGCAGCAACTACGCAGTATTTT
j_call: TRBJ2-3
v_call: TRBV20-1
clone_size: .
d_call: TRBD2

cdr3_aa: CASSGYPQYLYQETQYF
cdr3_nt: TGTGCCAGCAGTGGGTATCCACAATATCTGTACCAAGAGACCCAGTACTTC
j_call: TRBJ2-5
v_call: TRBV6-1
clone_size: few
d_call: .

cdr3_aa: CASSIVAGMNTEAFF
cdr3_nt: TGTGCCAGTAGTATAGTGGCAGGTATGAACACTGAAGCTTTCTTT
j_call: TRBJ1-1
v_call: TRBV19
clone_size: .
d_call: .

cdr3_aa: CASSPTVNIQYF
cdr3_nt: TGTGCCAGCAGCCCGACAGTAAACATTCAGTACTTC
j_call: TRBJ2-4
v_call: TRBV7-2
clone_size: .
d_call: .